Listed here is a single T cell receptor beta chain. There is no known antigen for this receptor. The read gets to within 3 residues of the CDR3 end, and the germline J gene fills in the rest. TCR beta CDR3 regions were amplified by multiplex PCR using the immunoSEQ assay from an average of approximately 1,200 ng genomic DNA per sample. Primer bias was corrected in the assay by using a complete synthetic TCR repertoire to establish an amplification baseline. The amplicons were sequenced on the Illumina platform. Per the authors' processing: Sequences were error-corrected by clustering with frequency ratios and a modified nearest-neighbor algorithm, then analyzed in the immunoSEQ Analyzer with IMGT gene definitions. TCR richness and evenness were averaged over 20 rarefaction repeats at each rarefaction depth, excluding samples with fewer sequences than the depth. V, D and J gene relative abundances were compared between groups with Wilcoxon rank sum tests, applying FDR correction. Blinded duplicates gave an intraclass correlation of around 96% for TCR richness and an average of roughly 76% across some 62 gene segments. TCRdb limited this immuneACCESS table to in-frame rearrangements with V and J called. A share of clones is missing; checked studies link under half to unresolved V genes, and the rest is unexplained. D and trimming come from the DNA, and the V and J calls and clone size come from that table. The table kept for this sample lists tens of thousands of clones. The top ten clonotypes cover roughly 24% of the sample.

Every participant had a single incident cervical HPV16 infection, and prevalent HPV16 infections were excluded. Cervical HPV DNA was detected by MY09/MY11 PCR and genotyped by dot-blot hybridization. Around 15 mL of heparinized blood was centrifuged, after which the buffy coat was aliquoted, frozen at -30 degrees C, and then stored at -80 degrees C. QIAGEN kits were used to extract genomic DNA from buffy coat specimens. The sample is drawn from a study of T cells in women clearing cervical HPV infection (dated by TCRdb to the late 2010s). Regarding the research as a whole: The cases were about two dozen women with histologically confirmed HPV16-related CIN3 or worse, and 2 of those women had invasive cancers. The controls were fewer than 30 women whose single incident HPV16 infection cleared within 12 months with no development of precancer or cancer. Case blood was taken at the visit when the lesion was first identified, whereas control blood was taken when infection was no longer detected. For cases, a median interval of nearly 150 days, with an interquartile range of roughly 80 to 210 days, was observed between lesion detection and blood sampling. HLA typing was available for only a few women, so HLA type could not be excluded as a confounder. An exploratory proof-of-principle case-control study, nested within the Guanacaste HPV Natural History Study in Costa Rica, was conducted to compare TCR repertoires across cervical HPV16 outcomes. Cases were matched to controls by age within five years and by the year the sample was collected. A median age of approximately 34 years was observed in cases versus more than 37 in controls, and no significant differences in baseline characteristics were found. The parent cohort enrolled 9,800 or so women aged 18 or older in Guanacaste, Costa Rica, during about 1993 to 1995 and followed them for roughly seven years. As quality controls, five blinded duplicates were added to each group, bringing the total to roughly 60 samples made up of roughly 50 participants and ten or so replicates. The research as a whole found: Because T-cell numbers per sample were unknown, differences in richness could reflect varying T-cell content rather than repertoire biology. Random forest classifiers combining richness and V gene abundances distinguished cases from controls with an estimated AUC of about 0.8. Significantly higher TCR repertoire richness was observed in CIN3+ cases than in controls across sequencing depths, whereas no difference in evenness was found. Because of the cross-sectional design, the study could not determine whether the associations came before infection or resulted from infection, and neither effector/memory subsets nor HPV-specific T cells were isolated. Cases had lower TRBV6-7 relative abundance than controls (about 0.1% versus 0.15%; Bonferroni P = 0.0008).

The CDR3 measures 13 amino acids from cysteine to phenylalanine. The CDR3 was read in part: 30 bases, with the frame set at base 1. Between the V and J ends, shortened by 7 bases and 2 bases respectively, the junction contains 11 bases. In the germline V gene, CDR1 corresponds to SNHLY and CDR2 to FYNNEI. Rearrangement joined TRBV2 to TRBJ2-5, and possibly TRBD1, on 6 matching bases. Sequencing input: blood buffy coat. The clonotype originates from a woman aged 18-70 years with a cervical HPV16 infection that either progressed to CIN3+ or cleared (not recorded which). The CDR3 bases that were read are TGTGCCAGCACAGGGGATGGTCAAGAGACC. It translates to CASTGDGQET. The complete CDR3 sequence is CASTGDGQETQYF.